This passage covers 11 T cell receptor beta chains from one sample sequenced in a study of T cells in Graves' hyperthyroidism and ophthalmopathy. RNA transcripts provided the source from which TCR beta CDR3 regions were amplified. TCR CDR3 underwent first-round RT-PCR with the HTBI primer set. TCRdb redid the calling of the multiplex PCR reads with MiXCR, one entry per CDR3 protein. The sample has around 300,000 distinct CDR3 sequences, more than 11% seen once. Sequencing was carried out using blood. Receptors originate from a woman aged 30 to 39 with Graves' hyperthyroidism.

This clonotype was seen at least ten times. V is TRBV3-1 and J is TRBJ2-7, with D unclear. This CDR3 spans 13 amino acids. The germline V gene has CDR1 LGHDT and CDR2 YNNKEL (reference sequence). Trimming shortened V by 0 bases and J by 9 bases, and 12 bases separated the two germline ends. CDR3 sequence: CASSQDLNQPQYF. The CDR3 nucleotides are TGTGCCAGCAGCCAAGATCTGAACCAGCCGCAGTACTTC.

This clonotype was detected ten times or more. V and J are TRBV27 and TRBJ2-7; D perhaps matches TRBD2 (6 bases). The CDR3 is 13 amino acids. The germline V gene has CDR1 MNHEY and CDR2 SMNVEV (reference sequence). The V end was cut by 8 bases, the J end by 0 bases, with 11 bases between. CDR3 sequence (DNA): TGTGCCAGCGCGCCAGCGGGCTCCTACGAGCAGTACTTC. Its protein product is CASAPAGSYEQYF.

In this sample, this clonotype turned up a few times. J is TRBJ1-6 and V is TRBV28; D unresolved. The CDR3 length is 15 residues. V gave up 5 bases and J gave up 0 bases, with 8 bases separating them. Germline CDR1 MDHEN, CDR2 SYDVKM. The CDR3 reads CASSPSFSYNSPLHF. DNA of the CDR3: TGTGCCAGCAGTCCCTCGTTCTCCTATAATTCACCCCTCCACTTT.

This clonotype was picked up many times. The chain links TRBV6-1 to TRBJ2-5; D ambiguous. CDR1 MNHNS and CDR2 SASEGT come from the germline V gene. CDR3 length: 18 residues. V dropped 2 bases and J dropped 2 bases, with 21 bases sitting between them. CDR3 protein: CASSELSPRAGTQETQYF. The CDR3 region has the DNA TGTGCCAGCAGTGAACTCTCTCCCCGGGCAGGCACTCAAGAGACCCAGTACTTC.

In this sample, this clonotype turned up many times. This sequence joins TRBV2 and TRBJ2-1; D is uncertain. Trimming cost V 7 bases and J 10 bases, with 8 bases left between them. The CDR3 is 10 residues long. The germline V gene has CDR1 SNHLY and CDR2 FYNNEI. CDR3 residues: CASNGQEQFF. The CDR3 bases are TGTGCCAGCAACGGGCAAGAGCAGTTCTTC.

The chain has TRBV28 and TRBJ2-5, with a weak D call TRBD1 (5 bases). The CDR3 totals 14 residues. V was trimmed by 6 bases and J by 4 bases, leaving 15 bases between them. Germline lookup yields CDR1 MDHEN and CDR2 SYDVKM. The DNA of the CDR3 is TGTGCCAGCAGGGACATCAGGGTTGCAGAGACCCAGTACTTC. Translation gives CASRDIRVAETQYF.

The genes are TRBV14 and TRBJ2-5; the D gene is possibly TRBD2 (5 bases). The V end was cut by 1 base, the J end by 2 bases, with 14 bases between. Germline CDR1 and CDR2: SGHDN and FVKESK. The CDR3 is made up of 16 amino acids. The CDR3, as DNA: TGTGCCAGCAGCCAAGGAGTCGGCGGGCTACAAGAGACCCAGTACTTC. This gives the protein CASSQGVGGLQETQYF. The variable domain in full, completed from reference TRBV14 and TRBJ2-5, reads EAGVTQFPSHSVIEKGQTVTLRCDPISGHDNLYWYRRVMGKEIKFLLHFVKESKQDESGMPNNRFLAERTGGTYSTLKVQPAELEDSGVYFCASSQGVGGLQETQYFGPGTRLLVL.

This clonotype was recorded at least ten times. V and J are TRBV24-1 and TRBJ2-2; TRBD2 might be the D (6 bases). CDR1 and CDR2 from the germline V gene are KGHDR and SFDVKD. Trimming shortened V by 1 base and J by 4 bases, and 12 bases separated the two germline ends. The CDR3 spans 16 residues. CDR3: CATSDFGGTATGELFF. The CDR3 DNA follows: TGTGCCACCAGTGATTTCGGGGGAACCGCCACCGGGGAGCTGTTTTTT.

This clonotype was seen more than once but under ten times. The V and J genes are TRBV20-1 and TRBJ2-2; perhaps TRBD1 as D (6 bases). V lost 4 bases and J 5 bases, leaving 14 bases between the germline ends. The germline CDR1 and CDR2 sequences are DFQATT and SNEGSKA (reference sequence). The CDR3 sequence is 14 residues long. The CDR3 reads CSAKQGKGTGELFF. In nucleotides, the CDR3 is TGCAGTGCTAAACAGGGAAAAGGAACCGGGGAGCTGTTTTTT.

In this sample, this clonotype turned up many times. The chain uses TRBV11-2 and TRBJ2-7; D unresolved. V was cut by 8 bases and J by 5 bases, with 16 bases left in between. The CDR3 loop spans 13 amino acids. The V gene's germline CDR1 is SGHAT and CDR2 FQNNGV. CDR3 bases: TGTGCCAGCTCACGGAGCAGTCTGAACGAGCAGTACTTC. Amino acid sequence: CASSRSSLNEQYF.

Points on this clonotype: At one boundary the junction diverges from the germline segment, which might be a read error. The chain combines TRBV7-7 with TRBJ2-5, with 7 bases lining up with TRBD1. Germline values: CDR1 SSHAT, CDR2 FNYEAQ (reference sequence). The length of the CDR3 is 15 residues. This chain's CDR3 is CASSEVRGSQETQYF. The CDR3 coding sequence is TGTGCTAGCAGCGAGGTCAGGGGGTCACAAGAGACCCAGTACTTC.